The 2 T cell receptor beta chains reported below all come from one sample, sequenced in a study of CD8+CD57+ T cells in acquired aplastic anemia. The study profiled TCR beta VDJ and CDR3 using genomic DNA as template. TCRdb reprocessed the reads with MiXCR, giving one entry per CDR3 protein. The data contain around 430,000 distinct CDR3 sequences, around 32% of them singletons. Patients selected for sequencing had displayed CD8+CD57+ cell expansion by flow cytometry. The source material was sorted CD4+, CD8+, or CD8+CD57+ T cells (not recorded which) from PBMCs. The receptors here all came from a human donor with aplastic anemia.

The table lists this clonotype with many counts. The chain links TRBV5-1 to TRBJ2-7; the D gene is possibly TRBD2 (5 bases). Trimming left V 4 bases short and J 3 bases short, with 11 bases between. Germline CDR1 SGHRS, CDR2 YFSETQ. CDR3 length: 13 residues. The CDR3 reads CASSGGLDYEQYF. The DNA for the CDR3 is TGCGCCAGCAGCGGTGGACTTGACTACGAGCAGTACTTC. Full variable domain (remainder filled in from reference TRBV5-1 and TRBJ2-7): KAGVTQTPRYLIKTRGQQVTLSCSPISGHRSVSWYQQTPGQGLQFLFEYFSETQRNKGNFPGRFSGRQFSNSRSEMNVSTLELGDSALYLCASSGGLDYEQYFGPGTRLTVT.

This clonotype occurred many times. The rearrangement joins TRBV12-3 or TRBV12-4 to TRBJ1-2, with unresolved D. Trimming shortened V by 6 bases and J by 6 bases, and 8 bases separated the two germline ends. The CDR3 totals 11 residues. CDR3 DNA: TGTGCCAGCAGAAAACGAGATGGCTACACCTTC. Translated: CASRKRDGYTF.